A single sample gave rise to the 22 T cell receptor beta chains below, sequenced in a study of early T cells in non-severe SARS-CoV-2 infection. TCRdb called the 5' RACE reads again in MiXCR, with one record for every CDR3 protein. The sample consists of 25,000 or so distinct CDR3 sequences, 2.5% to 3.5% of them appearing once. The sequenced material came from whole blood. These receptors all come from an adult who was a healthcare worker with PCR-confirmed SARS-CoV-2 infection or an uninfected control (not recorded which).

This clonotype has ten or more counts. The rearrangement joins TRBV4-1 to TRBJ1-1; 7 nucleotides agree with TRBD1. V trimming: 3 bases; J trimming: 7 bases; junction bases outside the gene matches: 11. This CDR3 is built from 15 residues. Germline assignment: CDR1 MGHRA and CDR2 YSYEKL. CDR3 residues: CASSQEVTGLGEAFF. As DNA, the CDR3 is TGCGCCAGCAGCCAGGAAGTGACAGGGTTGGGTGAAGCTTTCTTT.

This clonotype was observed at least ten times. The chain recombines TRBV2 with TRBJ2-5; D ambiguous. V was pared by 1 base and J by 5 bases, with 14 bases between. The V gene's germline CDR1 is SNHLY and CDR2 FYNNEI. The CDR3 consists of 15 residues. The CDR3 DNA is TGTGCCAGCAGTGAAGTTTCTAGTGCACGGGAGACCCAGTACTTC. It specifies CASSEVSSARETQYF.

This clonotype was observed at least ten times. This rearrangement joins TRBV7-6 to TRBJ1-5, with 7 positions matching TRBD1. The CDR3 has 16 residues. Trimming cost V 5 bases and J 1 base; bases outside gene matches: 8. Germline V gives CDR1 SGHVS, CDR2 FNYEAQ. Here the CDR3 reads CASSPRTGLSNQPQHF. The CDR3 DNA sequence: TGTGCCAGCAGCCCCAGGACAGGTTTAAGCAATCAGCCCCAGCATTTT.

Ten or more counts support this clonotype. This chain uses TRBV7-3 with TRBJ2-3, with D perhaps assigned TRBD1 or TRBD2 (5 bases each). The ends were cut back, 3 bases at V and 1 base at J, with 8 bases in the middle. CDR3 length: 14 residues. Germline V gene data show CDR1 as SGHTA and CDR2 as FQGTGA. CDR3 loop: CASSFTGRTDTQYF. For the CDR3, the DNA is TGTGCCAGCAGCTTTACGGGGCGCACAGATACGCAGTATTTT. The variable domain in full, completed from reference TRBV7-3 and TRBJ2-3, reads GAGVSQTPSNKVTEKGKYVELRCDPISGHTALYWYRQSLGQGPEFLIYFQGTGAADDSGLPNDRFFAVRPEGSVSTLKIQRTERGDSAVYLCASSFTGRTDTQYFGPGTRLTVL.

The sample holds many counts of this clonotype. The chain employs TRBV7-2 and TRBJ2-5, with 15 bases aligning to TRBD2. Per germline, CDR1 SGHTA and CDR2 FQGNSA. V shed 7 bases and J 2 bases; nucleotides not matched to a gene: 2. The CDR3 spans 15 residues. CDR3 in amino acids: CASTGLAGGQETQYF. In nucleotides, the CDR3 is TGTGCCAGCACCGGACTAGCGGGGGGGCAAGAGACCCAGTACTTC.

CDR3 coding DNA: TGCAGCGTGTCGACTAGCGGGGACCCCACAGATACGCAGTATTTT. This sequence encodes CSVSTSGDPTDTQYF. The chain combines TRBV29-1 with TRBJ2-3, with TRBD2 matching 11 bases. Germline CDR1 is SQVTM and CDR2 is ANQGSEA. The CDR3 contains 15 residues. V lost 6 bases to trimming and J lost 2 bases; unmatched junction nucleotides: 7.

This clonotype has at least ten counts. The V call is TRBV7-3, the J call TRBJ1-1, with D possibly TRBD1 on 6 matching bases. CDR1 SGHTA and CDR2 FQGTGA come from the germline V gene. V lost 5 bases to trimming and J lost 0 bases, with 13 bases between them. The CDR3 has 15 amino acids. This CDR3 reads CASSPQGGMNTEAFF. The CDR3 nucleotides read TGTGCCAGCAGCCCCCAAGGGGGGATGAACACTGAAGCTTTCTTT. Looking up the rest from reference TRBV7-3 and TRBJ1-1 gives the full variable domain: GAGVSQTPSNKVTEKGKYVELRCDPISGHTALYWYRQSLGQGPEFLIYFQGTGAADDSGLPNDRFFAVRPEGSVSTLKIQRTERGDSAVYLCASSPQGGMNTEAFFGQGTRLTVV.

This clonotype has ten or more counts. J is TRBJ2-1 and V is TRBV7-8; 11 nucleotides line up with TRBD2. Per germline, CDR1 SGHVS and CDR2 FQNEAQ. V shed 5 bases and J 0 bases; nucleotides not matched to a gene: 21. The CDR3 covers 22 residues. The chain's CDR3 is CASSRGASGGHGRFRSYNEQFF. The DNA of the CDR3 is TGTGCCAGCAGCCGAGGTGCTAGCGGGGGGCACGGCCGCTTTCGCTCCTACAATGAGCAGTTCTTC.

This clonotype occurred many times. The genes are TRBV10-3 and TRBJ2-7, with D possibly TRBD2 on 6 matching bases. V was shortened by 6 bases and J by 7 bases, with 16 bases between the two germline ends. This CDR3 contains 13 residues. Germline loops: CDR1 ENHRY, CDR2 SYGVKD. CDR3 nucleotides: TGTGCCATCAGGACGAGGCCCGGGGGAGAGCAGTACGTC. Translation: CAIRTRPGGEQYV.

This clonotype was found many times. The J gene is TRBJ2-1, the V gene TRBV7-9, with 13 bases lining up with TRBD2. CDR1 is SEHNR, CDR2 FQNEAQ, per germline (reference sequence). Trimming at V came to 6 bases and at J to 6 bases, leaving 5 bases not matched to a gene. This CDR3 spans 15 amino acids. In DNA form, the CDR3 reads TGTGCCAGCAGGACTAGCGGGGGGCCGGGCAATGAGCAGTTCTTC. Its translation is CASRTSGGPGNEQFF. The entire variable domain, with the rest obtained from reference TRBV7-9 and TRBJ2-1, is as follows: DTGVSQNPRHKITKRGQNVTFRCDPISEHNRLYWYRQTLGQGPEFLTYFQNEAQLEKSRLLSDRFSAERPKGSFSTLEIQRTEQGDSAMYLCASRTSGGPGNEQFFGPGTRLTVL.

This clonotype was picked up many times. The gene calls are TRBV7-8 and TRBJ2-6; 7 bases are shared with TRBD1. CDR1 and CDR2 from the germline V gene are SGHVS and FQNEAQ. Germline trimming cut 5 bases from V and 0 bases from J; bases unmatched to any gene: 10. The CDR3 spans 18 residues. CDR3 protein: CASSATGLDLSGANVLTF. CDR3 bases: TGTGCCAGCAGCGCGACAGGGTTAGATCTCTCTGGGGCCAACGTCCTGACTTTC.

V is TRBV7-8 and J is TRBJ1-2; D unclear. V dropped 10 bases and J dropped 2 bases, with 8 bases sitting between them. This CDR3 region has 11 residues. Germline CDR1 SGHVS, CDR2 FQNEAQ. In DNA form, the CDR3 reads TGTGCCACCTCGTCGAACTATGGCTACACCTTC. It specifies CATSSNYGYTF.

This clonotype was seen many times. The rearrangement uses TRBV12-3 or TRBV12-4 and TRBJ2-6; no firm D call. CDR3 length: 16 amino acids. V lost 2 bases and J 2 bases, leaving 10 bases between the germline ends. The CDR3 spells CASSLFGSTGANVLTF. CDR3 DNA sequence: TGTGCCAGCAGTTTATTTGGCTCAACTGGGGCCAACGTCCTGACTTTC.

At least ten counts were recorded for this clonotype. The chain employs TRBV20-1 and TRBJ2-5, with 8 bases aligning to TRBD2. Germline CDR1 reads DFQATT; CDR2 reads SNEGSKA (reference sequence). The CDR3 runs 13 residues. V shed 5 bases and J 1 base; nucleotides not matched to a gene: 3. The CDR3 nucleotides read TGCAGTGCTTGTAGCGGGGTCCAAGAGACCCAGTACTTC. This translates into CSACSGVQETQYF.

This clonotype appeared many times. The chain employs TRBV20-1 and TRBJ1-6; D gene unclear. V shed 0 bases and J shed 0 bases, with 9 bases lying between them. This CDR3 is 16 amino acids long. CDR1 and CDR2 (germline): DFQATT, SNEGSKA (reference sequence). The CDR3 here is CSARDFGSSYNSPLHF. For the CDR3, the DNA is TGCAGTGCTAGAGATTTTGGGAGCTCCTATAATTCACCCCTCCACTTT.

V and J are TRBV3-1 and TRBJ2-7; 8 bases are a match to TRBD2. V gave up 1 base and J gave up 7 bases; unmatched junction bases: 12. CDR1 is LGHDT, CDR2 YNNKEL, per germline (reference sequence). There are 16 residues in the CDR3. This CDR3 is CASSQGAGGPRDEQYV. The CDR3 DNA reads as TGTGCCAGCAGCCAAGGGGCGGGGGGCCCCCGGGATGAGCAGTACGTC.

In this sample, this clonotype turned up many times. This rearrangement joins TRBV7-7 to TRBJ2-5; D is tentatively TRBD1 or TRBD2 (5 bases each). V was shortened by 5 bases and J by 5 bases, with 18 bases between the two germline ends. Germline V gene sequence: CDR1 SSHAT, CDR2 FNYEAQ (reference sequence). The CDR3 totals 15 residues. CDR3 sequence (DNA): TGTGCCAGCAGCCCCGCCGGGACGCCCACGGAGACCCAGTACTTC. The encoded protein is CASSPAGTPTETQYF.

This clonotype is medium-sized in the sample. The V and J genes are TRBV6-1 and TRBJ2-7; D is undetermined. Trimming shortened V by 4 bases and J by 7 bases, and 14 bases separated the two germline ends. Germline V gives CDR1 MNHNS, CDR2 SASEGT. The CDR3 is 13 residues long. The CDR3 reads CASSVSVRREQYV. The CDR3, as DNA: TGTGCCAGCAGTGTCTCGGTCAGGCGGGAGCAGTACGTC.

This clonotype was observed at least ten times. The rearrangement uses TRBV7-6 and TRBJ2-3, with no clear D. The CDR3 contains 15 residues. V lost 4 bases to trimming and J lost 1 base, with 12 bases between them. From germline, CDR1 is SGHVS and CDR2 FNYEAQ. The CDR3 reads CASSSRLLRTDTQYF. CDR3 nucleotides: TGTGCCAGCAGCTCTCGACTTCTCCGCACAGATACGCAGTATTTT.

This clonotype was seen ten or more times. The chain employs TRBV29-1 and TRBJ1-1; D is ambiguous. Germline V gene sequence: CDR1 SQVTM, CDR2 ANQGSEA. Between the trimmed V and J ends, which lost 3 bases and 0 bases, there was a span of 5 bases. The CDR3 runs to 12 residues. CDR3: CSVDGLNTEAFF. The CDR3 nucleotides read TGCAGCGTTGACGGACTGAACACTGAAGCTTTCTTT. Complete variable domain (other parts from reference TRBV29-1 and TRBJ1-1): SAVISQKPSRDICQRGTSLTIQCQVDSQVTMMFWYRQQPGQSLTLIATANQGSEATYESGFVIDKFPISRPNLTFSTLTVSNMSPEDSSIYLCSVDGLNTEAFFGQGTRLTVV.

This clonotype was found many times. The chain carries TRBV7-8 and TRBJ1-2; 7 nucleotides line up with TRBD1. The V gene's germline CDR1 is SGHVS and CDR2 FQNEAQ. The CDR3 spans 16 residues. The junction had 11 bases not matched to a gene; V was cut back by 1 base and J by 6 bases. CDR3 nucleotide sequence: TGTGCCAGCAGCTTAGACCGGGACAGAGCGCCCAATGGCTACACCTTC. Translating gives CASSLDRDRAPNGYTF.

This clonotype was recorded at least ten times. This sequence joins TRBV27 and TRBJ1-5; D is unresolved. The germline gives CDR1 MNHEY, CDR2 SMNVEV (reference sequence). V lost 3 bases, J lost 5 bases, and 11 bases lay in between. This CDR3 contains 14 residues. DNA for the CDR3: TGTGCCAGCAGTTTTCGCGGGTCCGATCAGCCCCAGCATTTT. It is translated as CASSFRGSDQPQHF.